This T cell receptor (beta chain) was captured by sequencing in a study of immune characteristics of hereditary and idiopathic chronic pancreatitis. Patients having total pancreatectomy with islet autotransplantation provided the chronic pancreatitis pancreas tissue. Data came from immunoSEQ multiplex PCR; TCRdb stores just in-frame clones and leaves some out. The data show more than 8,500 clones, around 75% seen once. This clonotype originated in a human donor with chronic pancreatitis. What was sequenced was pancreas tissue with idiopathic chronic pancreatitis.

CDR3 sequence (DNA): TGTGCCAGCAGTGTGGGGACAGGGGCGCTCCAAGCTTTCTTT. Translated: CASSVGTGALQAFF. The chain has TRBV25-1 and TRBJ1-1; 10 bases agree with TRBD1. This CDR3 has 14 residues. Germline V gives CDR1 MGHDK, CDR2 SYGVNS. The V gene end was trimmed by 4 bases and the J gene end by 9 bases; junction bases not matched to a gene: 8.